One and the same sample provided the 31 T cell receptor beta chains below, sequenced in a study of blood T cell repertoires in COVID-19. Libraries were prepared by immunoSEQ multiplex PCR; TCRdb keeps only in-frame clonotypes and omits some of them. The sample gives around 390,000 clones, around nine tenths of which show up once; roughly 9.4% is in the top ten. Specimen: PBMCs or T cells enriched from blood (not recorded which). All receptors derive from a woman between 45 and 60 years old who had recovered from COVID-19.

The chain is built from TRBV6-5 and TRBJ2-7, with D possibly being TRBD1 (5 bases). V was shortened by 6 bases and J by 3 bases, with 12 bases between the two germline ends. This CDR3 has 13 amino acids. Looked up from germline, CDR1 is MNHEY and CDR2 is SVGAGI. The CDR3 sequence is CASSRDRIYEQYF. In DNA form, the CDR3 reads TGTGCCAGCAGCCGCGACAGAATCTACGAGCAGTACTTC.

This sequence joins TRBV13 and TRBJ2-7; D ambiguous. Germline loops: CDR1 PRHDT, CDR2 FYEKMQ (reference sequence). Trimming removed 0 bases from V and 2 bases from J, with 14 bases in between. This CDR3 has 16 residues. DNA of the CDR3: TGTGCCAGCAGCTTAGGACTCGTCTACTTCCCCTACGAGCAGTACTTC. This codes for CASSLGLVYFPYEQYF.

This CDR3 is CASSQRQTAEQYF. In DNA, the CDR3 is TGTGCCAGTAGCCAGCGACAGACTGCCGAGCAGTACTTC. The V and J genes are TRBV19 and TRBJ2-7; perhaps TRBD1 as D (5 bases). Trimming shortened V by 6 bases and J by 6 bases, and 15 bases separated the two germline ends. CDR3 size: 13 residues. The germline gives CDR1 LNHDA, CDR2 SQIVND (reference sequence).

This chain connects TRBV3-1 (or the pseudogene TRBV3-2) to TRBJ1-3, with D possibly TRBD1 on 6 matching bases. The V end lost 1 base, the J end lost 10 bases, and 14 bases lay between the germline ends. This CDR3 spans 14 amino acids. The germline V gene has CDR1 LGHDT and CDR2 YNNKEL (reference sequence). Here the CDR3 reads CASSQAGVDLTIYF. Written as DNA, the CDR3 is TGTGCCAGCAGCCAAGCAGGGGTCGACTTGACCATATATTTT.

The chain couples TRBV6-5 to TRBJ1-2, with 7 bases matching TRBD1. The CDR3 length is 15 residues. The V and J ends lost 3 bases and 4 bases, in that order; junction bases with no gene match: 8. The germline gives CDR1 MNHEY, CDR2 SVGAGI. CDR3 loop: CASSYTGESGYGYTF. CDR3 in DNA: TGTGCCAGCAGTTATACAGGGGAGAGCGGCTATGGCTACACCTTC.

The CDR3 is CASSLGEGEKLFF. CDR3 nucleotide sequence: TGTGCCAGCAGCTTAGGGGAGGGCGAAAAACTGTTTTTT. The rearrangement uses TRBV11-2 and TRBJ1-4; D is unclear. V gave up 1 base and J gave up 8 bases, with 8 bases separating them. Germline values: CDR1 SGHAT, CDR2 FQNNGV. The CDR3 totals 13 residues.

This clone was seen once. The genes are TRBV7-6 and TRBJ2-7, with a tentative D call TRBD1 (7 bases). The CDR3 is 16 amino acids. Trimming removed 0 bases from V and 2 bases from J, with 14 bases in between. CDR1 SGHVS and CDR2 FNYEAQ come from the germline V gene. CDR3: CASSLAAAGGTYEQYF. The CDR3 bases are TGTGCCAGCAGCTTAGCGGCGGCAGGGGGGACCTACGAGCAGTACTTC.

The chain combines TRBV27 with TRBJ2-7; tentative D call: TRBD2 (5 bases). Germline CDR1 and CDR2: MNHEY and SMNVEV (reference sequence). The V gene lost 7 bases and the J gene lost 2 bases, with 15 bases spanning the gap. CDR3 size: 14 residues. The CDR3 DNA follows: TGTGCCAGCATCCCAAGCCGGGAAGCCTACGAGCAGTACTTC. As protein: CASIPSREAYEQYF.

The chain employs TRBV5-5 and TRBJ1-2; no definite D call. Trimming stripped 4 bases from V and 2 bases from J, with 12 bases between. Germline CDR1 SGHKS, CDR2 YYEKEE (reference sequence). The CDR3 runs 14 residues. In nucleotides, the CDR3 is TGTGCCAGCAGCGGCGCGGGGAGCAACTATGGCTACACCTTC. It is translated as CASSGAGSNYGYTF.

This clone was seen a single time. The chain has TRBV5-1 and TRBJ2-3; D gene uncertain. The V gene lost 4 bases and the J gene lost 2 bases, with 11 bases spanning the gap. Germline values: CDR1 SGHRS, CDR2 YFSETQ. The CDR3 is made up of 14 amino acids. CDR3 protein: CASSQYHLTDTQYF. The DNA for the CDR3 is TGCGCCAGCAGCCAGTACCACCTCACAGATACGCAGTATTTT. Full variable domain (outside the CDR3, taken from reference TRBV5-1 and TRBJ2-3): KAGVTQTPRYLIKTRGQQVTLSCSPISGHRSVSWYQQTPGQGLQFLFEYFSETQRNKGNFPGRFSGRQFSNSRSEMNVSTLELGDSALYLCASSQYHLTDTQYFGPGTRLTVL.

This sequence joins TRBV27 and TRBJ2-1; 8 bases map to TRBD2. CDR1 and CDR2 (germline): MNHEY, SMNVEV (reference sequence). Germline trimming cut 6 bases from V and 2 bases from J; bases unmatched to any gene: 3. The CDR3 has 14 amino acids. CDR3 sequence: CASRVSGAYNEQFF. CDR3 in DNA: TGTGCCAGCAGAGTTAGCGGGGCCTACAATGAGCAGTTCTTC.

The chain combines TRBV19 with TRBJ2-3; the D gene is possibly TRBD2 (6 bases). The germline V and J ends were trimmed by 4 bases and 4 bases, with 12 bases remaining between them. CDR1 is LNHDA, CDR2 SQIVND, per germline (reference sequence). This CDR3 contains 14 residues. CDR3 region: CASSTSAGADTQYF. In nucleotides, the CDR3 is TGTGCCAGTAGTACTAGCGCCGGCGCAGATACGCAGTATTTT.

This clone was detected a few times. Written as DNA, the CDR3 is TGTGCCATACGGACAGGGGGCGAGGTGGCTGAAGCTTTCTTT. Translation: CAIRTGGEVAEAFF. The chain couples TRBV6-5 to TRBJ1-1; 11 bases line up with TRBD1. CDR3 length equals 14 residues. Germline V gene lookup returns CDR1 MNHEY and CDR2 SVGAGI. V lost 10 bases, J lost 6 bases, and 10 bases stayed unmatched.

The J gene is TRBJ1-5, the V gene TRBV7-9, with D possibly matching TRBD1 (6 bases). This CDR3 is 14 amino acids long. Germline V gene data show CDR1 as SEHNR and CDR2 as FQNEAQ (reference sequence). The V and J ends lost 4 bases and 10 bases respectively, with 17 bases between them. This chain's CDR3 is CASSSGQPGSPQHF. CDR3 bases: TGTGCCAGCAGCTCAGGACAGCCTGGTTCTCCCCAGCATTTT.

This clone has just a few counts. The chain carries TRBV5-4 and TRBJ1-4; 9 bases are a match to TRBD1. The J segment lost 8 bases and the V segment lost 4 bases, leaving 6 bases of the junction unmatched. This CDR3 comprises 14 residues. Germline loops: CDR1 SGHNT, CDR2 YYREEE (reference sequence). The CDR3 here is CASSTQGASEKLFF. Written as DNA, the CDR3 is TGTGCCAGCAGCACACAGGGGGCGTCGGAAAAACTGTTTTTT.

The chain links TRBV5-1 to TRBJ1-2; D perhaps matches TRBD1 (6 bases). CDR3 size: 17 residues. Per germline, CDR1 SGHRS and CDR2 YFSETQ. Trimming took off 3 bases at V and 0 bases at J, with 18 bases between the two ends. As DNA, the CDR3 is TGCGCCAGCAGCTCCCCACCTGGGGGGGGCTCTAACTATGGCTACACCTTC. It encodes CASSSPPGGGSNYGYTF.

The V gene is TRBV27, the J gene TRBJ1-5; TRBD1 matches 12 bases. Germline-derived CDR1 and CDR2 are MNHEY and SMNVEV (reference sequence). With V trimmed by 3 bases and J by 4 bases, 7 bases remained unmatched. This CDR3 has 17 residues. The CDR3 bases are TGTGCCAGCAGTTTCACTACGGGACAGGGGGCTAATCAGCCCCAGCATTTT. The encoded protein is CASSFTTGQGANQPQHF.

V is TRBV4-2 and J is TRBJ1-6; D gene unclear. V gave up 1 base and J gave up 11 bases, with 15 bases separating them. The CDR3 length is 15 residues. CDR1 and CDR2 from the germline V gene are LGHNA and YNFKEQ. This chain's CDR3 is CASSQGMRGRTPLHF. The CDR3 region has the DNA TGTGCCAGCAGCCAAGGAATGCGGGGTAGAACACCCCTCCACTTT.

In nucleotides, the CDR3 is TGTGCCAGCAGCGTCGCCTACTCTGGGGCCAACGTCCTGACTTTC. It encodes CASSVAYSGANVLTF. The J gene is TRBJ2-6, the V gene TRBV5-4; D is ambiguous. This CDR3 has 15 amino acids. Germline V gives CDR1 SGHNT, CDR2 YYREEE (reference sequence). The V and J ends lost 4 bases and 0 bases respectively, with 8 bases between them.

The rearrangement links TRBV7-9 to TRBJ2-1, with 7 bases that match TRBD1. The CDR3 is made up of 16 amino acids. Germline CDR1 reads SEHNR; CDR2 reads FQNEAQ (reference sequence). The ends lost 5 bases at V and 4 bases at J; junction bases unmatched: 11. The CDR3 DNA reads TGTGCCAGCAGCCCAGCGACAGGGAAGAATTACAATGAGCAGTTCTTC. Its protein is CASSPATGKNYNEQFF.

The chain links TRBV2 to TRBJ1-1; D remains ambiguous. V lost 10 bases and J lost 1, with 10 bases in between. CDR3 size: 12 residues. Germline loops: CDR1 SNHLY, CDR2 FYNNEI. CDR3 protein: CANTDWNTEAFF. The CDR3 nucleotides are TGTGCCAACACGGACTGGAACACTGAAGCTTTCTTT.

This sequence joins TRBV6-5 and TRBJ1-1; unclear D gene. Germline CDR1 reads MNHEY; CDR2 reads SVGAGI. CDR3 length: 13 amino acids. The V end was cut by 3 bases, the J end by 8 bases, with 13 bases between. This CDR3 is CASSYVAETEAFF. The CDR3 bases are TGTGCCAGCAGTTATGTAGCGGAGACCGAAGCTTTCTTT.

V and J are TRBV5-6 and TRBJ1-3; D is undetermined. Germline values: CDR1 SGHDT, CDR2 YYEEEE. With 0 bases removed from V and 0 bases from J, the gap between germline ends came to 7 bases. This CDR3 contains 15 residues. The CDR3 here is CASSLVVSSGNTIYF. In nucleotides, the CDR3 is TGTGCCAGCAGCTTGGTTGTGAGCTCTGGAAACACCATATATTTT.

This chain links TRBV28 with TRBJ1-1, with D hard to call. V was pared by 3 bases and J by 3 bases, with 8 bases between. The CDR3 loop spans 13 amino acids. CDR1 is MDHEN, CDR2 SYDVKM, per germline. For the CDR3, the DNA is TGTGCCAGCAGTTTCCGACTAGACACTGAAGCTTTCTTT. Protein sequence: CASSFRLDTEAFF.

This clone was counted a few times. The chain couples TRBV25-1 to TRBJ1-6, with a tentative D call TRBD1 (5 bases). The CDR3 length is 18 residues. The germline gives CDR1 MGHDK, CDR2 SYGVNS. V was clipped by 6 bases and J by 0 bases, with 18 bases between them. The CDR3 spells CASSPGRGVSSYNSPLHF. The CDR3 DNA is TGTGCCAGCAGCCCGGGACGGGGGGTTAGCTCCTATAATTCACCCCTCCACTTT.

J is TRBJ2-1 and V is TRBV2; 8 bases line up with TRBD2. Germline CDR1 SNHLY, CDR2 FYNNEI. Losses at the gene ends were 4 bases for V and 4 bases for J; bases not matched to a gene: 3. The CDR3 sequence is 14 residues long. The CDR3 nucleotides read TGTGCCAGCAGTGGGCGGGGGGCGTACAATGAGCAGTTCTTC. The encoded protein is CASSGRGAYNEQFF.

The J gene is TRBJ2-3, the V gene TRBV20-1, with 8 bases lining up with TRBD2. The CDR3 runs 17 residues. Germline trimming cut 3 bases from V and 1 base from J; bases unmatched to any gene: 12. CDR1 is DFQATT and CDR2 is SNEGSKA in the germline V gene (reference sequence). The CDR3 loop is CSASLSGGRSRTDTQYF. Written as DNA, the CDR3 is TGCAGTGCTAGTTTGTCGGGGGGGCGGTCCCGCACAGATACGCAGTATTTT.

The chain uses TRBV9 and TRBJ2-7; D is possibly TRBD2 (5 bases). Germline loops: CDR1 SGDLS, CDR2 YYNGEE. This CDR3 comprises 14 residues. Trimming took 5 bases from V and 3 from J, leaving 15 bases between them. This CDR3 reads CASRAVGVHYEQYF. Here the CDR3 DNA reads TGTGCCAGCAGAGCGGTTGGGGTCCACTACGAGCAGTACTTC.

The chain employs TRBV29-1 and TRBJ1-2, with 10 bases fitting TRBD1. CDR3 length: 13 amino acids. The germline V gene has CDR1 SQVTM and CDR2 ANQGSEA. Trimming took 2 bases from V and 8 from J; bases not matched to a gene: 5. The CDR3 reads CSVEYGTGVGYTF. DNA for the CDR3: TGCAGCGTTGAATACGGGACAGGGGTCGGCTACACCTTC.

V and J are TRBV7-9 and TRBJ2-3, with TRBD2 identical over 8 bases. The CDR3 runs 14 residues. The V gene end was trimmed by 6 bases and the J gene end by 4 bases; junction bases not matched to a gene: 6. CDR1 is SEHNR, CDR2 FQNEAQ, per germline (reference sequence). The DNA for the CDR3 is TGTGCCAGCAGACGTAGCGGGACGGCAGATACGCAGTATTTT. This translates into CASRRSGTADTQYF.

This clone has just one count. The rearrangement joins TRBV3-1 (or the pseudogene TRBV3-2) to TRBJ2-3; 14 bases map to TRBD2. Germline V lookup: CDR1 LGHDT, CDR2 YNNKEL (reference sequence). The CDR3 runs 18 residues. Trimming at V came to 4 bases and at J to 3 bases, leaving 9 bases not matched to a gene. CDR3 sequence: CASSPGTSGGRGTDTQYF. CDR3 in DNA: TGTGCCAGCAGCCCTGGGACTAGCGGGGGTCGGGGTACAGATACGCAGTATTTT.